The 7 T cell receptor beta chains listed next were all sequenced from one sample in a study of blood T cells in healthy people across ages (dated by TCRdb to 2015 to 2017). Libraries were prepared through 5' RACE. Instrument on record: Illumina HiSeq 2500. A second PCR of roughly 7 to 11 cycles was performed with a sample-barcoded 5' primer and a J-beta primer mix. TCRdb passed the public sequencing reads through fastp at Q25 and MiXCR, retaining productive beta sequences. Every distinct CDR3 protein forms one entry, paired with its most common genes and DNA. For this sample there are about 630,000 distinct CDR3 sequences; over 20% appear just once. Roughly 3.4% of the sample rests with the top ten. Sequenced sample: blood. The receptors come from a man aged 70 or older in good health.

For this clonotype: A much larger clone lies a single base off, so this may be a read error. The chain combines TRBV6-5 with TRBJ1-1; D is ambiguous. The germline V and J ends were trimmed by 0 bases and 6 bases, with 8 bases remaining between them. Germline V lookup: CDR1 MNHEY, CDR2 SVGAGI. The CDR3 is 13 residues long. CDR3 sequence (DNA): TGTGCCAGCAGTTACTCCGGACTGGCTGAAGCTTTCTTT. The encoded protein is CASSYSGLAEAFF.

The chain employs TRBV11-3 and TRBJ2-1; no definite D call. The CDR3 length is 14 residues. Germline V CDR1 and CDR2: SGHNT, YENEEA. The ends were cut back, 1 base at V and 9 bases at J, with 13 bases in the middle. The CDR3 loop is CASSLGELDPEQFF. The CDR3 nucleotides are TGTGCCAGCAGCTTAGGCGAGCTAGATCCTGAGCAGTTCTTC.

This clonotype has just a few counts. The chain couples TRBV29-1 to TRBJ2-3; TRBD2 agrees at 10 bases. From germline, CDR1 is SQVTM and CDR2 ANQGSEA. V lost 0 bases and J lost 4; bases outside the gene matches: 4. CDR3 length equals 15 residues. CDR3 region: CSVEDPSGSPDTQYF. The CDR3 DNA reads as TGCAGCGTTGAAGATCCTAGCGGGAGCCCAGATACGCAGTATTTT.

Here the CDR3 reads CSAEGGQRAYEQYF. CDR3 DNA: TGCAGCGCAGAAGGGGGACAGAGGGCTTACGAGCAGTACTTC. The V call is TRBV29-1, the J call TRBJ2-1; 7 bases line up with TRBD1. The J call is uncertain, as TRBJ2-7 better fits the DNA end. CDR1 and CDR2 (germline): SQVTM, ANQGSEA. This CDR3 region has 14 residues.

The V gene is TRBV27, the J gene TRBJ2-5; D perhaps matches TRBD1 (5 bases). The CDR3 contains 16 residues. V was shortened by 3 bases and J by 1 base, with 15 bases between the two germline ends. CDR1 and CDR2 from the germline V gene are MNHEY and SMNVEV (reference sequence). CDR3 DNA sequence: TGTGCCAGCAGTTTCTCAGGCAGGGCCGCCCAAGAGACCCAGTACTTC. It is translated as CASSFSGRAAQETQYF.

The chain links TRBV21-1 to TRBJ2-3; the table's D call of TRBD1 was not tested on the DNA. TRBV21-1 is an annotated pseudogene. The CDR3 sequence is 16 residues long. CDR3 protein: CASSKVGDSSTDTQYF. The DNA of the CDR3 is TGTGCCAGCAGCAAAGTCGGTGACAGTAGCACAGATACGCAGTATTTT.

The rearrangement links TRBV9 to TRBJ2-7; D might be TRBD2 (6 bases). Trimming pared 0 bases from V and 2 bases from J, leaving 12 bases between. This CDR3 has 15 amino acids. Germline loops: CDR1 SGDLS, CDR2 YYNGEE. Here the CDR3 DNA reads TGTGCCAGCAGCGTAGGTGGGACTCCCACCTACGAGCAGTACTTC. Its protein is CASSVGGTPTYEQYF. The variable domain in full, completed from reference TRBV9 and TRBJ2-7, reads DSGVTQTPKHLITATGQRVTLRCSPRSGDLSVYWYQQSLDQGLQFLIQYYNGEERAKGNILERFSAQQFPDLHSELNLSSLELGDSALYFCASSVGGTPTYEQYFGPGTRLTVT.